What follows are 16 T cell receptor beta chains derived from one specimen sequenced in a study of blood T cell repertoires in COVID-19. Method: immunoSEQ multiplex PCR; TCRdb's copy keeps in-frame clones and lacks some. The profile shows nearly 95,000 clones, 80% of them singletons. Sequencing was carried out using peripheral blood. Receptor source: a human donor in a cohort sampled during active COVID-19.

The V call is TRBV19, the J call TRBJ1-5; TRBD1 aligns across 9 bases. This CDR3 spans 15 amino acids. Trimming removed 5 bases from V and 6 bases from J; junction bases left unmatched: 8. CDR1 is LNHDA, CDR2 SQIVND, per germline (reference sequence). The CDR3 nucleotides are TGTGCCAGTAGTCCCTACACAGGGGGCCCTCAGCCCCAGCATTTT. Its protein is CASSPYTGGPQPQHF.

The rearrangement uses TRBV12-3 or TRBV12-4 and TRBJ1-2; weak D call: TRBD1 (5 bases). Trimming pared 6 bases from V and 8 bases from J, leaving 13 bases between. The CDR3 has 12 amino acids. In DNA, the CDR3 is TGTGCCAGCAGGCTCGGTGGGGGGGGCTACACCTTC. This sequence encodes CASRLGGGGYTF.

The CDR3 region has the DNA TGTGCCAGCGCCCGACAGCTATTTTCTGGGGCCAACGTCCTGACTTTC. As protein: CASARQLFSGANVLTF. The chain employs TRBV7-9 and TRBJ2-6; weak D call: TRBD1 (5 bases). The CDR3 length is 16 residues. The germline V gene has CDR1 SEHNR and CDR2 FQNEAQ (reference sequence). With 8 bases removed from V and 1 base from J, the gap between germline ends came to 15 bases.

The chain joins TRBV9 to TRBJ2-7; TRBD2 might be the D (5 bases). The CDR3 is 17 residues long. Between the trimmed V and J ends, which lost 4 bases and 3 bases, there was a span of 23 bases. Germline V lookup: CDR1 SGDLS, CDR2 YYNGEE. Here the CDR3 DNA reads TGTGCCAGCAGCCGTTCCACCGGCGGGTCTACCCTCTACGAGCAGTACTTC. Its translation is CASSRSTGGSTLYEQYF.

For the CDR3, the DNA is TGTGCCAGCAGCGTAGCAGGCGCTAGCACAGATACGCAGTATTTT. Translation: CASSVAGASTDTQYF. The chain recombines TRBV9 with TRBJ2-3; D unresolved. V was clipped by 0 bases and J by 0 bases, with 8 bases between them. From germline, CDR1 is SGDLS and CDR2 YYNGEE. CDR3 length equals 15 residues.

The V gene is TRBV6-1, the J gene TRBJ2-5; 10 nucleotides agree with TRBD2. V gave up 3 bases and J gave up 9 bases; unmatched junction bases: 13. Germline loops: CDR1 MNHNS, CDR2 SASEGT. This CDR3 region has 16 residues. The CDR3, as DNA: TGTGCCAGCAGTGATTCGGGACTAGCGCCGTTAGGGGCCCAGTACTTC. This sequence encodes CASSDSGLAPLGAQYF.

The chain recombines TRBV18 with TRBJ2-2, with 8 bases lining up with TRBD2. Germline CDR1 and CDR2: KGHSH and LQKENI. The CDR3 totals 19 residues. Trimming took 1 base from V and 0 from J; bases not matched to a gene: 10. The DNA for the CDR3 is TGTGCCAGCTCACCACTGTGGGCGGGGGGACGGCCGAACACCGGGGAGCTGTTTTTT. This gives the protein CASSPLWAGGRPNTGELFF.

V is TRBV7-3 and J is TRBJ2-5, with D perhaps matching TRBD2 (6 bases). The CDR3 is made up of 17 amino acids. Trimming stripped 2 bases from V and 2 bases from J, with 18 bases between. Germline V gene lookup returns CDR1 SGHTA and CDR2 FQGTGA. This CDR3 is CASSLGAGGTEQETQYF. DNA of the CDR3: TGTGCCAGCAGCTTAGGAGCGGGCGGGACGGAACAAGAGACCCAGTACTTC.

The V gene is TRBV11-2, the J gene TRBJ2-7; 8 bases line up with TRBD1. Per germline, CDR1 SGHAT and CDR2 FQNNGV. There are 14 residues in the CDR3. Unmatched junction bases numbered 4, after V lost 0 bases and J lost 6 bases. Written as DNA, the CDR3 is TGTGCCAGCAGCTTAGACAGGGGGCGTAGCGAGCAGTACTTC. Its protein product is CASSLDRGRSEQYF.

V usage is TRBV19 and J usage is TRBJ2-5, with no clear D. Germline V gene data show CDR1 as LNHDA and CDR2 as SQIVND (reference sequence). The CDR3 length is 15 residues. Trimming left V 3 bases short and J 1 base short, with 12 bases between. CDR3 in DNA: TGTGCCAGTAGTATGGCCAGAAACCTCCAAGAGACCCAGTACTTC. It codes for CASSMARNLQETQYF.

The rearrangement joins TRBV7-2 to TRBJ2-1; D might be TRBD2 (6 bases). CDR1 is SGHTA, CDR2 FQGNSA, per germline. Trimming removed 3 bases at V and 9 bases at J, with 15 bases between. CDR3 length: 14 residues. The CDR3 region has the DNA TGTGCCAGCAGCTTGCGGGACGTGAGGAGTGAGCAGTTCTTC. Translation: CASSLRDVRSEQFF.

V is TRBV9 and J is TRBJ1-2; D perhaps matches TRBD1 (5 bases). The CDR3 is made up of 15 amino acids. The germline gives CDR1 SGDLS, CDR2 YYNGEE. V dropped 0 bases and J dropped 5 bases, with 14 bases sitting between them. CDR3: CASSVGVGEEYGYTF. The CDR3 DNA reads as TGTGCCAGCAGCGTAGGGGTAGGGGAGGAATATGGCTACACCTTC.

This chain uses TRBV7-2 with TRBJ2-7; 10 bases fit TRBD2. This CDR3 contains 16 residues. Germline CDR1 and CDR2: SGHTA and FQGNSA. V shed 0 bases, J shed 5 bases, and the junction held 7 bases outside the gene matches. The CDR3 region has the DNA TGTGCCAGCAGCTTAGCAGTGACTAGCGGGTTCAACGAGCAGTACTTC. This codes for CASSLAVTSGFNEQYF.

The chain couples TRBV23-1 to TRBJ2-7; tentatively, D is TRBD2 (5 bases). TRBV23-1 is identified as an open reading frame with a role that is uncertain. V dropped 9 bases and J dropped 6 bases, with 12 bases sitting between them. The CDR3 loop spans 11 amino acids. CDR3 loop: CARQGSCEQYF. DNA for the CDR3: TGCGCCAGGCAAGGGAGTTGCGAGCAGTACTTC.

The CDR3 reads CASSFGTGVTDTQYF. The CDR3 DNA reads TGTGCCAGCAGCTTTGGGACAGGGGTGACAGATACGCAGTATTTT. The chain combines TRBV5-6 with TRBJ2-3; 10 bases match TRBD1. V lost 2 bases to trimming and J lost 3 bases; unmatched junction nucleotides: 3. The CDR3 spans 15 residues. Germline loops: CDR1 SGHDT, CDR2 YYEEEE.

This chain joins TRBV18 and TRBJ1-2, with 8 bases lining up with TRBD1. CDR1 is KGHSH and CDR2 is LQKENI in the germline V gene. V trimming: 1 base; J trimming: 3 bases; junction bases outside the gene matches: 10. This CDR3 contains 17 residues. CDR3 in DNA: TGTGCCAGCTCACCACGTACGTCAGGGGGCGCCGACTATGGCTACACCTTC. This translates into CASSPRTSGGADYGYTF.